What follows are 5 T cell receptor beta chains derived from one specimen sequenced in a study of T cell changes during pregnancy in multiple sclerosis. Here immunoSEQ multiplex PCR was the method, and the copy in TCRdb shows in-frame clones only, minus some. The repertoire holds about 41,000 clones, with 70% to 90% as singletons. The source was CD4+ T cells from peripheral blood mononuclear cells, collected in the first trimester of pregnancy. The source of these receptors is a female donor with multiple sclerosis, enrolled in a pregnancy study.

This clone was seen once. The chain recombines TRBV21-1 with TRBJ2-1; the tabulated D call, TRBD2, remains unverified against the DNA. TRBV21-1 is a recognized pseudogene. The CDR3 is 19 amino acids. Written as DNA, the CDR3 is TGTGCCAGCAGCAAAGGAAGAAAGGGGGGGAGGGGGACCAGGAATGAGCAGTTCTTC. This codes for CASSKGRKGGRGTRNEQFF.

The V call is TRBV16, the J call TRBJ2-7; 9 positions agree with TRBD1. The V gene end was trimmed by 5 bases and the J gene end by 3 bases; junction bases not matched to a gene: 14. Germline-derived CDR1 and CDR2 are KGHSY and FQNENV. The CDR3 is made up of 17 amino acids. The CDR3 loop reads CASSWAVGQGTFYEQYF. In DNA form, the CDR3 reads TGTGCCAGCAGCTGGGCTGTGGGACAGGGCACCTTCTACGAGCAGTACTTC.

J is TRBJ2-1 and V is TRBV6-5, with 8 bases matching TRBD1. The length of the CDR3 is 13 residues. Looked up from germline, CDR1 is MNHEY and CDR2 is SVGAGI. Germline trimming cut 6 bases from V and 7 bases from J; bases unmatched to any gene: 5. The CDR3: CASRADRVNEQFF. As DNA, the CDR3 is TGTGCCAGCAGGGCGGACAGGGTTAATGAGCAGTTCTTC.

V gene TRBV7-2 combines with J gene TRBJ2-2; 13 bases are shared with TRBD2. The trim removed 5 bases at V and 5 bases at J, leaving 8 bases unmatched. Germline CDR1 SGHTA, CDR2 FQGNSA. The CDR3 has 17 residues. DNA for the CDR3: TGTGCCAGCAGCCAGAGGGGACTAGCGGGAAGTACCGGGGAGCTGTTTTTT. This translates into CASSQRGLAGSTGELFF.

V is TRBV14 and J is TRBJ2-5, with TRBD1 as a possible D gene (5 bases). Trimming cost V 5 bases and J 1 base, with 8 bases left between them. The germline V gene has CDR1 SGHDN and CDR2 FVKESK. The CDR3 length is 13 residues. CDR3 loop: CASSYRLQETQYF. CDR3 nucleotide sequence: TGTGCCAGCAGCTACAGGCTCCAAGAGACCCAGTACTTC.